The source of this T cell receptor beta chain is a study of blood T cells in healthy people across ages. Sample-barcoded 5' priming and a J-beta primer mix drove a second PCR of roughly 7 to 11 cycles. Each CDR3 protein gets one entry after TCRdb re-called the 5' RACE reads with MiXCR. The table lists roughly 700,000 distinct CDR3 sequences, 32% of them singletons. This receptor was taken from a woman older than 75 in good health. Sequencing was performed on blood.

The CDR3 sequence: CASSLWSLAGASQETQYF. In DNA form, the CDR3 reads TGCGCCAGCAGCTTGTGGTCCTTAGCGGGGGCCTCCCAAGAGACCCAGTACTTC. This chain connects TRBV5-1 to TRBJ2-5; 9 positions agree with TRBD2. Germline-derived CDR1 and CDR2 are SGHRS and YFSETQ. Trimming removed 1 base from V and 1 base from J; junction bases left unmatched: 11. This CDR3 is built from 18 residues.